This T cell receptor beta chain stems from a study of chemoradiotherapy in HPV16-positive cancers. The overall study: Functional T-cell assays on two HPV16-positive patients' cells defined candidate HPV-specific clones and common TCR motifs.

TCRdb's table, derived via immunoSEQ multiplex PCR, lists solely in-frame clones and lacks some. This table holds fewer than 30,000 clones, approximately 94% found once. The receptor was isolated from a human donor with HPV-associated anogenital cancer. This sample was gathered from a patient who underwent chemoradiotherapy.

The CDR3 loop is CASTRTPNTDEQYF. The DNA of the CDR3 is TGTGCCAGCACTAGGACCCCGAACACGGACGAGCAGTACTTC. This chain uses TRBV27 with TRBJ2-7; D is unclear. Germline loops: CDR1 MNHEY, CDR2 SMNVEV (reference sequence). Trimming stripped 7 bases from V and 5 bases from J, with 18 bases between. This CDR3 has 14 residues.